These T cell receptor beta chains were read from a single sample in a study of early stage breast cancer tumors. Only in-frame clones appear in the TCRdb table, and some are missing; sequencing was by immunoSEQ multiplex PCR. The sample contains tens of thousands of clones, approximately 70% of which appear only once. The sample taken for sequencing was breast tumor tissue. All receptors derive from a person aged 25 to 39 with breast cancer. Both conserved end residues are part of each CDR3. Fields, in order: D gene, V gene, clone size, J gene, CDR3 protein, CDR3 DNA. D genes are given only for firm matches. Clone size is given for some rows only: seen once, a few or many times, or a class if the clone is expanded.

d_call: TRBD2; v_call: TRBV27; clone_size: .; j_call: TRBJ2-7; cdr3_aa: CASSLLRAGTSGSLYEQYF; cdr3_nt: TGTGCCAGCAGTTTGTTAAGGGCTGGGACTAGCGGGAGTCTATACGAGCAGTACTTC
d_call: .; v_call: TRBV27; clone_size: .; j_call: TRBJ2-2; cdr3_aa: CASRTRAGELFF; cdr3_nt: TGTGCCAGCAGGACCCGCGCGGGGGAGCTGTTTTTT
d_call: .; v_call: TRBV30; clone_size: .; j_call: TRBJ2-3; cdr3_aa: CAWSVLRDTQYF; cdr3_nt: TGTGCCTGGAGTGTACTAAGAGATACGCAGTATTTT
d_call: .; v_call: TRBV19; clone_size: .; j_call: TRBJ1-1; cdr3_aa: CASSGTGLNTEAFF; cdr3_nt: TGTGCCAGTAGTGGGACCGGACTCAACACTGAAGCTTTCTTT
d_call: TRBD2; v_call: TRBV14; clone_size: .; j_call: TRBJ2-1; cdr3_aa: CASSQPWASGSYNEQFF; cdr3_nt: TGTGCCAGCAGCCAACCTTGGGCTAGCGGGAGTTACAATGAGCAGTTCTTC
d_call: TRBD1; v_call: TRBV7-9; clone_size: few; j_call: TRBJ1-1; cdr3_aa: CASSEQGAMTEAFF; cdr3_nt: TGTGCCAGCAGCGAACAGGGGGCAATGACTGAAGCTTTCTTT
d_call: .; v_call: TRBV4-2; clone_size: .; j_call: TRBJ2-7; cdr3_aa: CASSQVDTYEQYF; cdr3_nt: TGTGCCAGCAGCCAAGTAGACACCTACGAGCAGTACTTC
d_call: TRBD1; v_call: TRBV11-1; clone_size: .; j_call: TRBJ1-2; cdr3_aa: CASSLRQGNYGYTF; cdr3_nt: TGTGCCAGCAGCTTAAGACAGGGGAACTATGGCTACACCTTC
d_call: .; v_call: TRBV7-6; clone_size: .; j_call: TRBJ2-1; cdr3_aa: CASSSLGGLYNEQFF; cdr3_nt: TGTGCCAGCAGCAGTCTAGGGGGTCTTTACAATGAGCAGTTCTTC
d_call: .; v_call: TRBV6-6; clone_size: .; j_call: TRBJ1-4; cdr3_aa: CASSYGTNEKLFF; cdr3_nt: TGTGCCAGCAGTTACGGTACAAATGAAAAACTGTTTTTT
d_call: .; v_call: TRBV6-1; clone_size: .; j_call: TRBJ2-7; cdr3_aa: CAPLQGRMVREQYF; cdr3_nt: TGTGCCCCCCTGCAGGGGAGGATGGTGAGGGAGCAGTACTTC
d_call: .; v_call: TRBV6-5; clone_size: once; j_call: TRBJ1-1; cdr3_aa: CASSGGTFLNTEAFF; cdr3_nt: TGTGCCAGCAGCGGGGGGACATTTTTGAACACTGAAGCTTTCTTT
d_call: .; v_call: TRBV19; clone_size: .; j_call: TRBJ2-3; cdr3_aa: CASSPGVLTDTQYF; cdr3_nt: TGTGCCAGTAGTCCAGGGGTGCTCACAGATACGCAGTATTTT
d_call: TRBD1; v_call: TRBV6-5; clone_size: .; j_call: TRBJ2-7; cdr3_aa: CASRVSGTGGYEQYF; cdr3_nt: TGTGCCAGCAGAGTTTCTGGGACAGGGGGCTACGAGCAGTACTTC
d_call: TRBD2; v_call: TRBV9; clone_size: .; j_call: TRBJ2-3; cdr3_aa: CASSVAASGRGDTQYF; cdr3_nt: TGTGCCAGCAGCGTAGCGGCTAGCGGGCGGGGAGATACGCAGTATTTT
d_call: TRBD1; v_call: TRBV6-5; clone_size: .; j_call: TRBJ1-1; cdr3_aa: CASRQGPHTEAFF; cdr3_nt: TGTGCCAGCAGACAGGGGCCCCACACTGAAGCTTTCTTT
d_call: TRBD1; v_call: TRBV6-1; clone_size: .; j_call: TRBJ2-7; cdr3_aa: CASREDRGSYEQYF; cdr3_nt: TGTGCCAGCAGGGAGGACAGGGGCTCCTACGAGCAGTACTTC
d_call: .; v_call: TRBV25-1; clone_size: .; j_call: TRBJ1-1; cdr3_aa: CASSLLGGTEAFF; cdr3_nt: TGTGCCAGCAGTCTCTTGGGGGGAACTGAAGCTTTCTTT
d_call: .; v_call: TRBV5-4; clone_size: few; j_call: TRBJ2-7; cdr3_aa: CASSLPYSGGDTYEQYF; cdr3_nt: TGTGCCAGCAGCTTGCCCTATTCGGGCGGGGATACCTACGAGCAGTACTTC
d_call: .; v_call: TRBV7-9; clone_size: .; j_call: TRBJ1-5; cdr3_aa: CASSSDSGNQPQHF; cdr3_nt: TGTGCCAGCAGCTCGGACAGCGGCAATCAGCCCCAGCATTTT
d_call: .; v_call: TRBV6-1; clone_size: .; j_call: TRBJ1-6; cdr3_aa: CASSEGWAGVGSPLHF; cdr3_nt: TGTGCCAGCAGTGAAGGATGGGCAGGGGTGGGATCACCCCTCCACTTT
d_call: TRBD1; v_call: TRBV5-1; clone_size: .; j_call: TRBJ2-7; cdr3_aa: CASSRDRRDEQYF; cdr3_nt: TGCGCCAGCAGCCGGGACAGGAGGGACGAGCAGTACTTC
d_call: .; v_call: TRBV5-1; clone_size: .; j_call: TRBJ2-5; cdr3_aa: CASSAVQETQYF; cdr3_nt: TGCGCCAGCAGCGCCGTCCAAGAGACCCAGTACTTC
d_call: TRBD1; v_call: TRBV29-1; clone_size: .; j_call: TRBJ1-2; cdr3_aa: CSVEPGTGARYGYTF; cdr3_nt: TGCAGCGTTGAGCCCGGGACAGGGGCCCGCTATGGCTACACCTTC
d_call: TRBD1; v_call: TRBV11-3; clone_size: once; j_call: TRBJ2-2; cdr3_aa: CASSLTTRGPGELFF; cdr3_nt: TGTGCCAGCAGCTTGACGACGAGGGGGCCCGGGGAGCTGTTTTTT
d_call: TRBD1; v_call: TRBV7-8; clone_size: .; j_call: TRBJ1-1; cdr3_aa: CASSPRTGGDAEAFF; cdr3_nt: TGTGCCAGCAGCCCACGGACAGGGGGTGACGCTGAAGCTTTCTTT
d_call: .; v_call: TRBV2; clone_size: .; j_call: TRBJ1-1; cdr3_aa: CASISGQTEAFF; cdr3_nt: TGTGCCAGCATCTCTGGGCAAACTGAAGCTTTCTTT
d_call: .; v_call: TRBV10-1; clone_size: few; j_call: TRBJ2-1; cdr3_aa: CASSGLSNEQFF; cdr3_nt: TGCGCCAGCAGTGGTCTCAGCAATGAGCAGTTCTTC
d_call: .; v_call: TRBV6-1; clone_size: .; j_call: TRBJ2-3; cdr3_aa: CASSDLLRDSFLDTQYF; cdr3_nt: TGTGCCAGCAGTGACCTCCTCCGGGACTCGTTTTTAGATACGCAGTATTTT
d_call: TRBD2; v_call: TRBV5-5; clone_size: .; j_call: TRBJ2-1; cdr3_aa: CASSFAAGPLVYNEQFF; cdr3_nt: TGTGCCAGCAGCTTCGCAGCGGGACCCCTAGTCTACAATGAGCAGTTCTTC
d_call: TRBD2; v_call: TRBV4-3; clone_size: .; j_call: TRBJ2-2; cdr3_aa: CASSQGGRQTGELFF; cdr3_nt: TGCGCCAGCAGCCAAGGCGGGAGGCAGACCGGGGAGCTGTTTTTT
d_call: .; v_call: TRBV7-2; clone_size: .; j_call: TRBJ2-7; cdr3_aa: CASSQRQATEQYF; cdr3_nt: TGTGCCAGCAGCCAAAGACAAGCCACCGAGCAGTACTTC
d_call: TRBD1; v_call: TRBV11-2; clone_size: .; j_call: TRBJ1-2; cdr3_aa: CASNPRADRGRANYGYTF; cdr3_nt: TGTGCCAGCAACCCAAGGGCCGACAGGGGTAGGGCTAACTATGGCTACACCTTC
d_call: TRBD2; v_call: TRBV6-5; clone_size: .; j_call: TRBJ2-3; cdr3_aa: CASSYEGTAGHTQYF; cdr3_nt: TGTGCCAGCAGTTACGAAGGAACAGCGGGACATACGCAGTATTTT
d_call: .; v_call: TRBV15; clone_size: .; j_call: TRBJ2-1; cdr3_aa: CATSRDWGSYNEQFF; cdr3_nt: TGTGCCACCAGCAGAGATTGGGGGTCCTACAATGAGCAGTTCTTC
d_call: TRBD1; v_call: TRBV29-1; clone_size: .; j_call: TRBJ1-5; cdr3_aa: CSVSRGPGIQPQHF; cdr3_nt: TGCAGCGTAAGCAGGGGGCCCGGTATTCAGCCCCAGCATTTT
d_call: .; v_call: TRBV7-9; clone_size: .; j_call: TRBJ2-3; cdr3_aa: CASSSTEDTQYF; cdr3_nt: TGTGCCAGCAGCTCCACCGAAGATACGCAGTATTTT
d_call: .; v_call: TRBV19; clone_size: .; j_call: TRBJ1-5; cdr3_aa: CASSIWTDQPQHF; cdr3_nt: TGTGCCAGTAGTATTTGGACCGATCAGCCCCAGCATTTT
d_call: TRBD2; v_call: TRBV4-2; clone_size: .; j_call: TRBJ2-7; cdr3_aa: CASSHFGLAGEYEQYF; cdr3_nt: TGTGCCAGCAGCCACTTCGGACTAGCGGGAGAGTACGAGCAGTACTTC
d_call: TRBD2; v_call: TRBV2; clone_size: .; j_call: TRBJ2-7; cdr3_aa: CASSGPASGRLSYEQYF; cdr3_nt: TGTGCCAGCAGTGGTCCGGCTAGCGGGAGGCTCTCCTACGAGCAGTACTTC
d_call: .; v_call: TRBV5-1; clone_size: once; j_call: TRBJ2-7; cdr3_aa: CASSLGGTWTSSYEQYF; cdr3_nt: TGCGCCAGCAGCTTGGGAGGGACCTGGACGAGCTCCTACGAGCAGTACTTC
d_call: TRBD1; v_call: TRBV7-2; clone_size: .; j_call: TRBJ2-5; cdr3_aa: CASSLGQGESETQYF; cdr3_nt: TGTGCCAGCAGCTTGGGACAGGGAGAATCTGAGACCCAGTACTTC
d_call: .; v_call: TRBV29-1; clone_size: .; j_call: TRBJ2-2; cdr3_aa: CSVATQTLNTGELFF; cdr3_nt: TGCAGCGTTGCCACACAAACCTTGAACACCGGGGAGCTGTTTTTT
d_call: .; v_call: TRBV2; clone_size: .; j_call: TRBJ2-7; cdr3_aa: CASSESLYEQYF; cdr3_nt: TGTGCCAGCAGTGAGAGCCTATACGAGCAGTACTTC
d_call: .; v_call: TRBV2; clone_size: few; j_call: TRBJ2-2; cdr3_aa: CASRQDSTGELFF; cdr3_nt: TGTGCCAGCAGGCAGGACTCCACCGGGGAGCTGTTTTTT
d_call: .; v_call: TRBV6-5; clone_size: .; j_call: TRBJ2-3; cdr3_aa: CASNQIGADTQYF; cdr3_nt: TGTGCCAGCAACCAAATCGGGGCAGATACGCAGTATTTT
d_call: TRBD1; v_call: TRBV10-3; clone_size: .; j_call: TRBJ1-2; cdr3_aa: CAISAGTGDGYTF; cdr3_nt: TGTGCCATCAGCGCCGGGACAGGGGACGGCTACACCTTC
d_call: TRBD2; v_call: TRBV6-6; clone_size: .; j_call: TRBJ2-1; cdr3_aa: CASSPLAGGGNEQFF; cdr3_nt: TGTGCCAGCAGTCCTTTAGCGGGAGGGGGCAATGAGCAGTTCTTC